This T cell receptor beta chain was identified in a study of cytomegalovirus exposure and HLA in healthy donors (dated by TCRdb to about 2017). For the wider study: The roughly 670 repertoires of the first cohort and the roughly 110 validation repertoires were produced on the same platform, according to a later analysis. The study aimed to test whether cataloging public T cell receptors could reveal signatures of past pathogen exposure. In addition to the first cohort of 650 to 750 subjects, a separate validation cohort of 130 or so different subjects was used. The study combined high-throughput TCR immunosequencing, statistical association of individual TCRs with disease status, and machine learning to predict cytomegalovirus infection status. Study-wide conclusions, independent of this receptor: Most TCR sequences were seen in very few donors, while some public TCRs were found in many individuals. A later analysis found that TCRs clustered in the first cohort also tended to co-occur in the roughly 120 validation repertoires, with roughly 95% of cluster scores above 0. A later analysis lacked HLA typing for the validation cohort, so it scored co-occurrence in that cohort across all 120 repertoires. In the study, 164 TCR beta chains were listed as associated with cytomegalovirus. Three of the identified cytomegalovirus-associated TCR beta chains were confirmed in vitro to be specific for cytomegalovirus antigens. It was suggested by the authors that the approach could potentially be generalized to other disease states and immunological phenotypes. The classifier was reported to diagnose cytomegalovirus status with high specificity and sensitivity in both the original and validation cohorts.

Separate from the approximately 700-subject first cohort, the validation cohort of 120 subjects was the group to which the donors belonged. The CDR3, cysteine through phenylalanine, is 15 amino acids long. The only DNA kept is the CDR3, 45 bases in frame from the first base. Clipping removes 5 bases from V and 4 bases from J, with 7 as the unmatched junction base count. CDR1 LNHDA and CDR2 SQIVND were looked up in the germline V gene (reference sequence). Concerning this clone itself: Its recognized antigen is unknown. No much larger clonotype is one base removed from it; base qualities were not supplied.

The library was prepared using the immunoSEQ multiplex PCR assay. The published analysis was carried out like this. A statistical classification framework was built for diagnosing cytomegalovirus status from the catalog of TCR beta chain sequences. Drawn from immuneACCESS, this table holds only the in-frame rearrangements with V and J called that TCRdb kept. Clones are partly lost; checked studies trace under half to an unresolved V gene and leave the rest unexplained. V, J and clone size were drawn from that table, and D and trimming were deduced from the DNA. This sample is represented by about 120,000 clones; 86% of them were singletons. The top ten constitute roughly 5.3% of the sample.

The sequence joins TRBV19 to TRBJ2-2; a stretch of 7 junction bases matches TRBD2. This clonotype was sampled from a man aged 18-30 years in good health and CMV-seronegative. Sequenced sample: PBMCs. The nucleotide sequence reads as follows: TGTGCCAGTAGTTTGGGCGGGGGTTTCACCGGGGAGCTGTTTTTT. Its coded protein is CASSLGGGFTGELFF.